This T cell receptor beta chain was obtained from a study of cytomegalovirus exposure and HLA in healthy donors (dated by TCRdb to about 2017). About the full investigation: An earlier analysis of approximately 640 of the donors reported roughly 270 Gb of sequence data and roughly 100 million unique TCR beta sequences from 150 million to 200 million T cells. Roughly 300 gigabases of sequencing data and some 85 million unique TCR sequences were included in an early release covering about 600 HLA-typed donors. Of the approximately 400 genotyped donors, about 84% fell in the genetic ancestry cluster associated with self-reported Caucasian donors. The aim of the study was to test whether cataloging public T cell receptors could identify signatures of past pathogen exposure. The study profiled the T cell repertoires of fewer than 850 subjects by immunosequencing and related them to cytomegalovirus serostatus. Besides the first cohort of hundreds of subjects, a separate validation cohort made up of 120 different subjects was used. To predict cytomegalovirus infection status, the study brought together high-throughput TCR immunosequencing, statistical association of individual TCRs with disease status, and machine learning. To study patterns of TCR occurrence, a later analysis re-analyzed previously published TCR beta repertoires from 650 to 750 donors and added high-resolution HLA genotyping. Rather than using new phenotypic data, the later analysis identified candidate immune exposures from TCR beta sequences and from how often those sequences occurred across donors. An earlier analysis of around 580 of the donors used high-throughput TCR beta sequencing to judge whether each TCR beta V gene segment behaved as functional or pseudogenic. Donor age, sex, ethnicity and CMV serostatus were compiled alongside the repertoire data. In a later genetic analysis, genome-wide SNP genotypes for 398 of the 666 donors were used, and that subset was treated as a discovery cohort. All discovery cohort repertoires had been generated on a single sequencing platform. HLA typing included class I and class II loci at four-digit resolution. Typing coverage varied by locus: roughly 620-640 donors for A, B, C, DRB1 and DQB1; 500 to 550 for DQA1; over 600 for DPA1; 400 to 480 for DPB1. Several DR-DQ haplotypes were handled as single units for association and clustering because linkage in the cohort was strong. Among 398 genotyped donors of the cohort, an average of about 240,000 unique TCR beta nucleotide sequences were sequenced per donor, roughly 20% of them non-productive.

The cohort was made up of 650 to 700 healthy bone marrow donors. At the time of sampling, all cohort members were nominally healthy, though unrecorded immune exposures were likely present. The donor tested CMV seronegative, placing the donor among the roughly 400 seronegative members of the cohort. Each donor provided a peripheral blood sample, and peripheral blood mononuclear cells were used for TCR beta sequencing. The Qiagen DNeasy Blood Extraction Kit was used to extract genomic DNA from the blood cell samples. CDR1 and CDR2 are drawn from the germline V gene: KGHSH, LQKENI. Trimming removed 2 bases from V and 3 bases from J; the gene matches leave 12 bases unexplained. Taken from cysteine to phenylalanine, the CDR3 has 17 residues. Only the CDR3 region is kept as DNA, spanning 51 bases read in frame from base 1. With regard to this clone: Its target antigen remains unknown. Per-base qualities were not stored, and no clone one base away is much larger.

Receptor libraries were prepared by the immunoSEQ multiplex PCR assay. A mixture of 60 forward primers for TCR Vbeta segments and 13 reverse primers for TCR Jbeta segments was used in the multiplex PCR. A multiplex PCR assay on genomic DNA amplified the CDR3 region of rearranged TCR beta genes. Amplified TCR beta libraries were sequenced as 87-base-pair reads on the Illumina HiSeq System. In the original analysis: A later analysis counted some 74 million unique TCR beta chains across the 650 to 700 repertoires, and some 11 million of these chains were shared by at least two donors. Raw reads were error-corrected and collapsed into unique sequences by a nearest-neighbor algorithm in which closely related sequences were merged to remove PCR and sequencing errors. CDR3 sequences were aligned to IMGT reference sequences to assign V, D and J gene segments. For a sequence to be retained, a match of at least six nucleotides was required to both a V gene segment and a J gene segment. A rearrangement was called productive if the CDR3 had no stop codons and remained in frame with V and J, and every other rearrangement was called non-productive. CDR3 was defined by IMGT convention, running from the second conserved V-encoded cysteine to the conserved J-encoded phenylalanine. The earlier analysis of approximately 500 of the donors excluded sequences that lacked an unambiguous match to a single V gene segment. An earlier analysis of a few hundred of the donors called V segments functional above 56.7% productive rearrangements and segregating when the between-donor standard deviation exceeded 5%. To diagnose cytomegalovirus status from the catalog of TCR beta chain sequences, a statistical classification framework was built. V and J gene assignment, in a later analysis, came from comparing TCR nucleotide sequences with IMGT/GENE-DB human TR gene sequences. Using the TCRdist pipeline, a later analysis assigned CDR3 sequences along with most-parsimonious VDJ recombination scenarios. In a later analysis, every TCR beta chain was defined by the combination of its CDR3 amino acid sequence and its V-gene family, and reads without a unique V-gene family were dropped. To address suspected cross-contamination and a sequencing artifact, a later analysis removed 450 to 700 highly shared, low-generation-probability nucleotide sequences. In a later analysis, a clonal expansion index for each public chain was calculated from normalized within-repertoire ranks of inferred template counts. A later analysis computed generation probabilities with a VDJ recombination model fitted to out-of-frame rearrangements, and checked the results against IGoR. In a later analysis, TCR-TCR, TCR-HLA and TCR-CMV co-occurrence was scored with hypergeometric tests, and a repertoire-size bias correction was applied to TCR pairs. To estimate false discovery rates, a later analysis permuted the HLA or CMV assignments 20 times. In a later analysis, co-occurring TCRs were grouped using DBSCAN, and TCRdist sequence similarity was added for clustering within HLA-allele-positive subsets. Co-occurrence clustering excluded repertoires with fewer than 30,000 or more than 120,000 public chains, plus five with anomalous nucleotide sharing. Here the immuneACCESS table is served through TCRdb, limited to in-frame sequences with V and J called. Missing clones are a known gap in these copies; in checked studies unresolved V genes cover under half, and the rest lacks a known reason. That table furnishes V, J and clone size, whereas the DNA furnished D and trimming. Recorded for this sample are some 220,000 clones; about 88% of them occurred a single time. The ten most abundant clones make up 0.2% to 0.3% of the sample.

What the study reported, not specific to this receptor: A later analysis reported that several top co-occurrence clusters appeared linked to parvovirus B19, influenza, CMV and Epstein-Barr virus. It was suggested by the authors that the approach could potentially be generalized to other disease states and immunological phenotypes. V-gene and J-gene trimming of TCR beta chains was associated with a missense DCLRE1C variant in a later genetic analysis, and the association was replicated in an independent cohort. According to a later genetic analysis, donors in an Asian-associated ancestry cluster had fewer N-insertions in productive TCRs than the roughly 700-donor mean. For the cohort, immune exposure information was limited to CMV serostatus. When HLA alleles, especially DR and DQ, strongly co-occurred, attributing TCR associations to individual alleles was difficult. Some IMGT-functional V segments, including TRBV6-2 and TRBV6-3, could not be told apart with the 87-base-pair reads, so those segments were excluded. In a later analysis, TCR association rates were found to vary across HLA loci, with the most associated TCRs seen for DRB1 alleles and the fewest for HLA-C alleles. In the study, around 160 TCR beta chains were listed as associated with cytomegalovirus. A further reported finding was that TCR beta sequences accurately predicted the HLA-A and HLA-B alleles for most subjects in the first cohort. Over 15 rarely observed V segments, including chromosome 9 orphons, were excluded from the earlier analysis of approximately 600 of the donors because counts were too low. While some public TCRs were present in many individuals, most TCR sequences turned up only very rarely across donors. Because HLA typing was unavailable for some donors at each locus, only the typed subset was used in association tests. Presence/absence analyses assumed roughly uniform sequencing depth across donors, an assumption that may not hold. In both the original and validation cohorts, the classifier was reported to diagnose cytomegalovirus status with high specificity and sensitivity. Correlated functional status among segregating V segments might reflect linkage disequilibrium, but an unknown experimental factor could not be ruled out. This cohort had only TCR beta chains sequenced, and the lack of alpha or paired-chain data limited which features could be detected. In a later analysis, HLA-associated TCR beta chains were found to be more clonally expanded and to have lower generation probabilities than equally common non-associated chains. According to a later analysis, most CMV-associated TCR beta chains appeared to be HLA-restricted, and the HLA associations seemed to be driven largely by CMV exposure. At a false discovery rate of 0.05, a later analysis linked some 17,000 TCR beta sequences to specific HLA alleles. In vitro tests confirmed that a few of the cytomegalovirus-associated TCR beta chains recognize cytomegalovirus antigens. In an earlier analysis of under 600 of the donors, most TCR beta V segments were observed in productive rearrangements about 87% or about 30% of the time, broadly matching IMGT annotations. The sequencing pipeline was judged likely to have produced a cluster of highly shared sequence variants as a technical artifact.

Here the chain combines TRBV18 and TRBJ2-7, with 8 bases matching TRBD2. This clonotype was sampled from a girl aged 2 to 10 in good health and CMV-seronegative. The sequenced sample was PBMCs. The CDR3 here reads CASSPKRAGAGLYEQYF. Read as DNA, the sequence is TGTGCCAGCTCACCAAAAAGAGCGGGAGCAGGTCTCTACGAGCAGTACTTC.